This is a list of T cell receptor beta chains from one sample in a study of blood T cells in healthy people across ages. One entry per CDR3 protein, called by TCRdb with MiXCR from the 5' RACE reads. The sample holds about 1.1 million distinct CDR3 sequences, approximately 38% seen once. Sequencing was performed on blood. The receptors stem from a man in his late teens or twenties in good health. Both conserved end residues are part of each CDR3.

v_call | cdr3_aa
TRBV7-9 | CASSYTRAKICPQHF
TRBV5-1 | CASSLNAGPTGELFF
TRBV19 | CASSMDAGTATYEQYF
TRBV27 | CASSHGDTIYF
TRBV24-1 | CATSDGQGDGEQFF
TRBV4-3 | CASSQQDRTDTQYF
TRBV18 | CASSLTQGTEAFF
TRBV14 | CASSPRLAGMNNEQFF
TRBV6-1 | CASSTNRGSDVSGYF
TRBV5-5 | CASSLALGGRGNQPQHF
TRBV25-1 | CASAQTGAFGEKLFF
TRBV6-1 | CASSEAPGEGTEAFF
TRBV6-5 | CASSRLNTEAFF
TRBV12-3/TRBV12-4 | CASSFGSGNQPQHF
TRBV7-9 | CASSLGDHREGYGYTF
TRBV7-2 | CASRSRQGHYGYTF
TRBV10-3 | CAISGQGRNTGELFF
TRBV4-2 | CASSQDSAGGSGTEAFF
TRBV27 | CASISGQGPVSNYGYTF
TRBV12-3/TRBV12-4 | CASSWGAGGTDTQYF
TRBV6-5 | CASSYSGTWPNEKLFF
TRBV9 | CASSPKTSGGISYNEQYF
TRBV7-2 | CASSRTLGFMNTEAFF